The 5 T cell receptor beta chains below come from one sample, sequenced in a study of CD8 T cells in ankylosing spondylitis listed by TCRdb under 2017. General conclusions and limits of the study: Blood from ankylosing spondylitis patients appeared to be characterized by a TCR beta motif made up of eight highly homologous amino acid variants.

Their antigen targets remain unknown. The receptor library was made with 5' RACE. The instrument was an Illumina HiSeq 2500. In TCRdb, the public reads were trimmed at Q25 with fastp and aligned with MiXCR, with productive beta chains retained. Rows with one shared CDR3 protein collapse into an entry with the most common genes and DNA. A total of more than 400,000 distinct CDR3 sequences appear in this sample, roughly 5.2% of them only once. The biggest ten clones account for 3.5% of the sample. The sequenced sample was blood, either unsorted or a sorted T cell fraction (not recorded which). Receptor source: a male donor with ankylosing spondylitis.

This clonotype was detected ten times or more. The gene calls are TRBV25-1 and TRBJ2-1; 7 bases are shared with TRBD2. The V gene's germline CDR1 is MGHDK and CDR2 SYGVNS. V lost 1 base and J lost 2; bases outside the gene matches: 5. The CDR3 is 16 residues long. The CDR3 loop reads CASSELGGRTYNEQFF. For the CDR3, the DNA is TGTGCCAGCAGTGAATTGGGGGGGAGAACCTACAATGAGCAGTTCTTC.

There are many counts of this clonotype. V and J are TRBV5-1 and TRBJ2-2; D gene unclear. CDR3 length: 12 residues. The germline V and J ends were trimmed by 4 bases and 6 bases, with 7 bases remaining between them. Germline CDR1 and CDR2: SGHRS and YFSETQ. The CDR3: CASSSQSGELFF. CDR3 DNA sequence: TGCGCCAGCAGCAGTCAATCCGGGGAGCTGTTTTTT.

The sample holds many counts of this clonotype. The V call is TRBV6-2 or TRBV6-3, the J call TRBJ2-5; 10 nucleotides align to TRBD2. The V and J ends lost 7 bases and 1 base, in that order; junction bases with no gene match: 15. CDR1 MNHEY and CDR2 SVGEGT come from the germline V gene. CDR3 length: 18 residues. The CDR3 spells CASNPDKFGLAAQETQYF. In nucleotides, the CDR3 is TGTGCCAGCAACCCGGACAAGTTCGGACTAGCGGCCCAAGAGACCCAGTACTTC.

The table lists this clonotype with many counts. The genes are TRBV5-1 and TRBJ1-4; D may be TRBD1 (5 bases). The CDR3 loop spans 14 amino acids. The V end lost 6 bases, the J end lost 8 bases, and 17 bases lay between the germline ends. Germline CDR1 is SGHRS and CDR2 is YFSETQ. The CDR3 nucleotides are TGCGCCAGCACTCGGGGGGACCGATCAGAAAAACTGTTTTTT. Amino acids: CASTRGDRSEKLFF.

This clonotype was seen repeatedly, ten times or more. The chain has TRBV20-1 and TRBJ1-3; unclear D gene. V dropped 0 bases and J dropped 4 bases, with 13 bases sitting between them. The CDR3 runs to 15 residues. CDR1 and CDR2 from the germline V gene are DFQATT and SNEGSKA (reference sequence). DNA for the CDR3: TGCAGTGCTAGAGATCAAGACGGCCTCGGAAACACCATATATTTT. This sequence encodes CSARDQDGLGNTIYF.